This T cell receptor (beta chain) was retrieved from a study of molecular identifiers for immune sequencing clone quantification. TCRdb re-called the PCR reads with MiXCR, one entry per CDR3 protein. Here the sample spans a few hundred thousand distinct CDR3 sequences, roughly 24% being singletons. Only one count was recorded for this clonotype. Given a much more abundant clone one base away, this may be a read error. The CDR3 has 13 residues. Germline loops: CDR1 MDHEN, CDR2 SYDVKM. V lost 8 bases, J lost 5 bases, and 15 bases lay in between. Input material: naive CD8+ T cells from blood, with Jurkat cell RNA spiked in. Described subset: FACS-sorted CD8+CD4-CCR7+CD45RA+ naive T cells. The V and J genes are TRBV28 and TRBJ2-5; possibly TRBD1 for D (6 bases). This TCR was sampled from a human donor in good health. Some libraries in this study had Jurkat cell RNA spiked in. The CDR3 protein is CASCSGVGETQYF. The DNA for the CDR3 is TGTGCCAGCTGCTCAGGGGTGGGGGAGACCCAGTACTTC.